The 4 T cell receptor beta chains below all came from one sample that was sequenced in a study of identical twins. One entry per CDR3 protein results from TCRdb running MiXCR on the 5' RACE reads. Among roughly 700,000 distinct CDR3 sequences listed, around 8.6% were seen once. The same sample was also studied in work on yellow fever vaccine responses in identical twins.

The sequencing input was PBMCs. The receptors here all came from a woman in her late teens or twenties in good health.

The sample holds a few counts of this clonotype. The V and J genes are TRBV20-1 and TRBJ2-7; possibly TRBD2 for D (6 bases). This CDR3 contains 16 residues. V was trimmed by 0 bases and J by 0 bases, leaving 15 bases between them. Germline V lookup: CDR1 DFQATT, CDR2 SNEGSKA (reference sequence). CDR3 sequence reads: CSARDRRTSRSYEQYF. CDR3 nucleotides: TGCAGTGCTAGAGATCGTAGAACTAGCCGCTCCTACGAGCAGTACTTC.

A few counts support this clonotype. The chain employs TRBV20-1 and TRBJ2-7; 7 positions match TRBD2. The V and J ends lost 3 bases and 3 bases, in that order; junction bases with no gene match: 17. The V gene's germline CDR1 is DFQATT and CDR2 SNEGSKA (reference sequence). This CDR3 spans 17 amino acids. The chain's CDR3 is CSASRASGKTFLYEQYF. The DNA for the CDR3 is TGCAGTGCTAGCAGGGCCAGCGGGAAGACCTTCCTCTACGAGCAGTACTTC.

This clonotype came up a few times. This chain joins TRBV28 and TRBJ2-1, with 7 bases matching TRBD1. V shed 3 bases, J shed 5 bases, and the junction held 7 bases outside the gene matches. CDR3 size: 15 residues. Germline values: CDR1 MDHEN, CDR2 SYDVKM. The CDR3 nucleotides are TGTGCCAGCAGTTTGCCGGGACAGTTGAACAATGAGCAGTTCTTC. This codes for CASSLPGQLNNEQFF.

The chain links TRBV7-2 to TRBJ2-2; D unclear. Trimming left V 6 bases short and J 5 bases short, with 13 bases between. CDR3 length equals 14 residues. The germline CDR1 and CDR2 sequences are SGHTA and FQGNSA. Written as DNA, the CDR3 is TGTGCCAGCAGATCGGACGCCACGACCGGGGAGCTGTTTTTT. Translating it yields CASRSDATTGELFF.